This T cell receptor beta chain originates from a study of metastatic and nonmetastatic thyroid tumors. Study-level results: When malignant thyroid tumors were compared with benign nodules, TCR beta diversity was reportedly significantly higher in the malignant tumors. This held in both blood and tumor samples.

Remarks on this clone: The antigen is unknown.

MiXCR re-clonotyped the PCR reads for TCRdb. The sample contains about 16,000 clones, roughly 20% of which appear only once. No patient received treatment before thyroid surgery. The CDR3 length is 10 residues. V was cut by 6 bases and J by 5 bases, with 4 bases left in between. Germline-derived CDR1 and CDR2 are SEHNR and FQNEAQ (reference sequence). The sample comprised adjacent normal tissue. This chain uses TRBV7-9 with TRBJ2-5, with D unresolved. This TCR was sampled from a female donor with papillary thyroid cancer or a benign thyroid nodule (not recorded which). Some clones in this sample may be carry-over from other donors' samples. The CDR3 loop is CASSGETQYF. The CDR3 coding sequence is TGTGCCAGCAGTGGGGAGACCCAGTACTTC.